The source of this T cell receptor (beta chain) is a study of sequential checkpoint blockade in melanoma. Study at large: More than 20 patients had matched tumor biopsies before treatment and at week 13 after nivolumab or ipilimumab alone.

V was pared by 2 bases and J by 3 bases, with 14 bases between. CDR1 SGDLS and CDR2 YYNGEE come from the germline V gene. This CDR3 is built from 15 residues. The treatment is: randomized to nivolumab then ipilimumab (arm A) or the reverse (arm B). Here immunoSEQ multiplex PCR was the method, and the copy in TCRdb shows in-frame clones only, minus some. This table holds some 6,600 clones, about 28% found once. This clone has a handful of counts. The chain is built from TRBV9 and TRBJ1-2; no definite D call. This material consisted of tumor tissue (inferred from file names), taken from a patient given nivolumab and ipilimumab in sequence. The sequence derives from a human donor with melanoma. The CDR3 loop reads CASSVNPYRDYGYTF. The CDR3 DNA reads TGTGCCAGCAGCGTGAACCCCTATCGTGACTATGGCTACACCTTC.